Following are 26 T cell receptor beta chains from one sample sequenced in a study of monozygotic twins with inflammatory bowel disease. TCRdb re-called the 5' RACE reads and catalogs CDR3 proteins one per entry, DNA excluded. The table for this sample gives 200,000 to 250,000 distinct CDR3 sequences. The sequencing sample was made of blood. Receptors originate from a human donor with ulcerative colitis or Crohn's disease, or a healthy co-twin of an affected twin (not recorded which).

V usage is TRBV19 and J usage is TRBJ2-1; without DNA, the TCRdb call of TRBD1 cannot be checked. Germline-derived CDR1 and CDR2 are LNHDA and SQIVND (reference sequence). This CDR3 has 17 residues. The CDR3 sequence is CATSLPTGVFPYNEQFF.

This chain connects TRBV20-1 to TRBJ2-7; checking the TCRdb D call of TRBD2 is not possible without DNA. Germline values: CDR1 DFQATT, CDR2 SNEGSKA (reference sequence). The length of the CDR3 is 12 residues. The CDR3 spells CSARRPAGEQYF.

This chain links TRBV10-3 with TRBJ1-1; the TCRdb call, TRBD1, lacks DNA for checking. CDR1 ENHRY and CDR2 SYGVKD come from the germline V gene. The CDR3 consists of 13 residues. CDR3 region: CAAEPGQTGEAFF.

The chain is built from TRBV29-1 and TRBJ2-1; the TCRdb D gene call, TRBD2, has no DNA to confirm it. This CDR3 comprises 17 residues. Germline lookup yields CDR1 SQVTM and CDR2 ANQGSEA. CDR3 protein: CSASGTSGFHSYNEQFF.

The V and J genes are TRBV27 and TRBJ1-5. Germline lookup yields CDR1 MNHEY and CDR2 SMNVEV (reference sequence). The CDR3 is 14 residues long. This CDR3 reads CASSSAGSNQPQHF.

The chain combines TRBV28 with TRBJ2-7. The CDR3 is 14 residues long. Looked up from germline, CDR1 is MDHEN and CDR2 is SYDVKM. The chain's CDR3 is CASSGRTSSYEQYF.

J is TRBJ2-3 and V is TRBV12-3 or TRBV12-4. This CDR3 is built from 14 residues. This CDR3 is CASRRSTGTDTQYF.

The gene calls are TRBV4-2 and TRBJ2-7; the D call from TCRdb, TRBD2, cannot be confirmed without DNA. Germline CDR1 is LGHNA and CDR2 is YNFKEQ. The CDR3 contains 16 residues. The CDR3 sequence: CASSQDLAGGTYEQYF.

J is TRBJ2-1 and V is TRBV7-2. CDR3 length: 15 residues. The V gene's germline CDR1 is SGHTA and CDR2 FQGNSA. CDR3 residues: CASSPQSATYNEQFF.

V usage is TRBV11-3 and J usage is TRBJ2-5; TCRdb's D call, TRBD2, is unchecked because there is no DNA. CDR1 is SGHNT and CDR2 is YENEEA in the germline V gene. This CDR3 region has 17 residues. CDR3 in amino acids: CASSLGVLAGTQETQYF.

The genes are TRBV20-1 and TRBJ2-5; TCRdb returns TRBD2, unconfirmable since there is no DNA. CDR3 length equals 14 residues. CDR1 and CDR2 (germline): DFQATT, SNEGSKA (reference sequence). The CDR3 loop reads CSAVKREAEETQYF.

The J gene is TRBJ2-6, the V gene TRBV10-3; the TCRdb call, TRBD1, lacks DNA for checking. The germline CDR1 and CDR2 sequences are ENHRY and SYGVKD. The CDR3 is made up of 17 amino acids. The CDR3 loop reads CAISPGQGDSGANVLTF.

J is TRBJ1-1 and V is TRBV4-2. The germline V gene has CDR1 LGHNA and CDR2 YNFKEQ. The length of the CDR3 is 14 residues. This CDR3 is CASSRVNKDTEAFF.

The rearrangement links TRBV6-1 to TRBJ1-1. This CDR3 has 12 amino acids. CDR1 and CDR2 from the germline V gene are MNHNS and SASEGT. The CDR3 loop is CASSRGTAEAFF.

The CDR3 here is CASSLDSSNIQYF. The chain carries TRBV7-9 and TRBJ2-4. CDR1 and CDR2 (germline): SEHNR, FQNEAQ (reference sequence). The CDR3 contains 13 residues.

The rearrangement links TRBV14 to TRBJ1-2. Germline V CDR1 and CDR2: SGHDN, FVKESK. The CDR3 covers 14 residues. The CDR3 reads CASSRGLTNYGYTF.

The chain employs TRBV20-1 and TRBJ2-1; lacking DNA, the TRBD2 call made by TCRdb goes unchecked. CDR1 DFQATT and CDR2 SNEGSKA come from the germline V gene (reference sequence). The CDR3 spans 14 residues. CDR3 protein: CSAWTNGPRDEQFF.

This CDR3 reads CVSEGQGNEKYF. The V and J genes are TRBV3-1 and TRBJ2-7; absent DNA, TCRdb's TRBD1 call cannot be checked. The CDR3 runs 12 residues. The germline gives CDR1 LGHDT, CDR2 YNNKEL (reference sequence).

The V and J genes are TRBV5-1 and TRBJ2-1; TCRdb's D call of TRBD2 is untestable without DNA. The CDR3 length is 14 residues. The germline gives CDR1 SGHRS, CDR2 YFSETQ. The CDR3 sequence is CASSLKLAGGKQFF.

V usage is TRBV12-3 or TRBV12-4 and J usage is TRBJ1-1. This CDR3 region has 12 residues. The CDR3 sequence: CASSKTAAEAFF.

V is TRBV20-1 and J is TRBJ2-3. Germline V gene lookup returns CDR1 DFQATT and CDR2 SNEGSKA (reference sequence). The CDR3 covers 14 residues. The CDR3 sequence is CSALETTSTDTQYF.

The chain links TRBV4-1 to TRBJ2-1; TCRdb reports TRBD1, a call that lacks DNA to check it against. CDR1 and CDR2 from the germline V gene are MGHRA and YSYEKL. This CDR3 has 16 amino acids. CDR3 loop: CASSLWTGSSYNEQFF.

The CDR3 is CASSANKGNEQFF. The J gene is TRBJ2-1, the V gene TRBV19. The V gene's germline CDR1 is LNHDA and CDR2 SQIVND (reference sequence). This CDR3 spans 13 amino acids.

V usage is TRBV7-9 and J usage is TRBJ2-7; TCRdb's D gene call, TRBD1, goes unchecked for lack of DNA. Germline loops: CDR1 SEHNR, CDR2 FQNEAQ (reference sequence). CDR3 length: 16 residues. The CDR3 protein is CASTPYRDTLVDEQYF. The full variable domain, in which reference TRBV7-9 and TRBJ2-7 provide the parts outside the CDR3, is DTGVSQNPRHKITKRGQNVTFRCDPISEHNRLYWYRQTLGQGPEFLTYFQNEAQLEKSRLLSDRFSAERPKGSFSTLEIQRTEQGDSAMYLCASTPYRDTLVDEQYFGPGTRLTVT.

The chain joins TRBV7-2 to TRBJ1-6; the TRBD1 assignment by TCRdb is unverifiable without DNA. CDR1 is SGHTA and CDR2 is FQGNSA in the germline V gene. The CDR3 extends over 15 amino acids. The CDR3 sequence: CASSLDGTGRSPLHF.

The CDR3: CASSYAPSSVSYNEQFF. V usage is TRBV6-5 and J usage is TRBJ2-1; TCRdb picks TRBD2, but there is no DNA to check that call. Germline-derived CDR1 and CDR2 are MNHEY and SVGAGI. The CDR3 covers 17 residues.